The entry below describes one TCR beta chain. Its target antigen remains unknown. No base quality information exists; no much larger clone differs at one position. Ends trimmed: V by 10 bases, J by 2 bases; bases unmatched to a gene: 13. The CDR3 spans 15 residues, from the cysteine through the phenylalanine. The only DNA kept is the CDR3, 45 bases in frame from the first base. CDR1 and CDR2, per the germline V gene, are ENHRY and SYGVKD. In the paper's terms, the time point label means: newly diagnosed GD, antithyroid drugs for less than 3 months. For both TCR sequencing and RNA sequencing, RNA was extracted from PBMCs using TRIzol. Graves' disease was diagnosed according to American Thyroid Association guidelines. Patients for the study were recruited at an endocrinology department in Xi'an, China. Each patient gave approximately 10 milliliters of peripheral blood, collected in an EDTA anticoagulant tube. PBMCs were isolated by Ficoll Paque Plus density gradient separation without further T cell sorting. An Agilent 2100 Bioanalyzer and agarose gel were used to check RNA quality, and a NanoDrop 2000 was used to measure RNA concentration.

Library preparation employed multiplex PCR. Sequenced on an Illumina HiSeq 4000. TCR beta libraries were built with iRepertoire HTBI primers and Arm-PCR amplification of CDR3 regions. PCR products were gel purified before sequencing. Processing in the source paper ran as follows. Gene usage analysis of CDR3 amino acid clonotypes relied on the 60 to 65 TRBV and more than twelve TRBJ segments identified across samples. COPE and FqMerger were used to merge the filtered high-quality paired reads into contigs. BLAST was used to align contigs to IMGT TRBV, TRBD and TRBJ reference genes, with CDR3 defined following IMGT. Clonotypes above 0.1% frequency were classified as highly expanded clones. Shannon entropy served as the measure of repertoire diversity, while the Gini coefficient captured V-J evenness. A clonotype found in more than one individual was treated as public. TCRdb took the public reads, trimmed them with fastp at Q25, ran MiXCR for clone calling and kept in-frame beta chains. Records with the same CDR3 protein are collapsed into one entry carrying the most frequent genes and DNA. What appears here as the V and J calls and clone size reflects TCRdb's work, not the paper's. Counted in this sample were approximately 300,000 distinct CDR3 sequences; more than 15% of them appeared once. The top ten clones comprise about two fifths of the sample.

The sample originates from a study of regulatory T cells in long-lasting Graves disease (dated by TCRdb to the early 2020s). Background on the whole study: Newly diagnosed Graves' disease patients had taken antithyroid drugs for less than 3 months. This study used TCR sequencing and RNA sequencing of peripheral blood to compare persistent Graves' disease patients against newly diagnosed Graves' disease patients. The study was conducted in China and was registered as a clinical trial. A total of roughly 35 samples underwent TCR sequencing: roughly 13 from persistent and around 20 from newly diagnosed Graves' disease patients.

Study-wide findings and limitations: Patients with persistent disease shared more public clonotypes (around 2,500) than newly diagnosed patients did (more than 900). As a limitation, the authors acknowledged that the small sample size may reduce accuracy. Lower TCR Shannon entropy and fewer highly expanded clones were observed in persistent Graves' disease patients than in newly diagnosed patients, which suggested clonal expansion. Preferential use of TRBV28, TRBJ1-2 and TRBJ2-5 was observed in persistent disease, whereas TRBV20-1 and TRBJ2-1 were favored in newly diagnosed disease. Peripheral blood alone was examined, since thyroid tissue, which constituted the primary lesion, could not be accessed. Sequencing and analysis were limited to the TCR beta chain.

The TCR comes from a female donor with Graves disease. The rearrangement joined TRBV10-3 to TRBJ2-7, and 8 bases in between align with TRBD1. Sequenced material: peripheral blood mononuclear cells (PBMCs), taken at new diagnosis, from a patient treated with antithyroid drugs. The DNA sequence is TGTGCCAGCGGGGTACTCAGGGGGCACCCCTACGAGCAGTACTTC. Its translation is CASGVLRGHPYEQYF.